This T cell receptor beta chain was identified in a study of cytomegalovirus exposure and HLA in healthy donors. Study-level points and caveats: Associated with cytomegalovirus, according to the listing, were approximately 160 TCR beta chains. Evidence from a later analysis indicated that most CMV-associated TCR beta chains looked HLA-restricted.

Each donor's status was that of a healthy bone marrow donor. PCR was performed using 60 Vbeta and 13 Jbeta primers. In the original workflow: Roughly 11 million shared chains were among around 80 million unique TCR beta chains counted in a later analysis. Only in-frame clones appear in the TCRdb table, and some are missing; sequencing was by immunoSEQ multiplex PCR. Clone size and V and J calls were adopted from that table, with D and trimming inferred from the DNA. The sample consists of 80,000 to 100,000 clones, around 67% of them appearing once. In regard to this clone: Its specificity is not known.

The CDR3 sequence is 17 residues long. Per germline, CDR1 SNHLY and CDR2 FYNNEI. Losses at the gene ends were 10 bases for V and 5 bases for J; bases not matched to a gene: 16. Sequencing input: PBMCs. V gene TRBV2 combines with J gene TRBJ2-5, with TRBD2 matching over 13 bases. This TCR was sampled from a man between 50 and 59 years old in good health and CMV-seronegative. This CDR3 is CATRPTLAGGPRETQYF. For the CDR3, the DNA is TGTGCCACCAGACCAACACTAGCGGGGGGGCCGAGGGAGACCCAGTACTTC.